The 20 T cell receptor beta chains presented below share a single source sample, sequenced in a study of cytomegalovirus exposure and HLA in healthy donors. This PCR relied on a set of 60 Vbeta primers and 13 Jbeta primers. Sequenced by immunoSEQ multiplex PCR; TCRdb stores in-frame clones only, minus some. The sample records under 300,000 clones, about nine tenths being singletons. Source material: PBMCs. The receptors here all came from a girl aged 2-10 years in good health and CMV-seronegative.

This clone has only one observation. The chain is built from TRBV5-1 and TRBJ2-1; TRBD2 matches at 10 bases. Germline V gives CDR1 SGHRS, CDR2 YFSETQ. The CDR3 extends over 15 amino acids. V trimming: 4 bases; J trimming: 8 bases; junction bases outside the gene matches: 9. CDR3 in DNA: TGCGCCAGCAGCCCCGGGACTAGCGCGCTATATGAGCAGTTCTTC. It translates to CASSPGTSALYEQFF.

V is TRBV2 and J is TRBJ1-5, with D possibly matching TRBD1 (5 bases). Trimming pared 3 bases from V and 6 bases from J, leaving 9 bases between. CDR3 length: 13 residues. CDR1 and CDR2 from the germline V gene are SNHLY and FYNNEI. Here the CDR3 reads CASSDSGLQPQHF. CDR3 sequence (DNA): TGTGCCAGCAGTGATTCAGGGCTTCAGCCCCAGCATTTT.

The CDR3 here is CASRGQGARGYTF. The CDR3 coding sequence is TGTGCCAGCAGGGGACAGGGGGCGAGGGGCTACACCTTC. The genes are TRBV28 and TRBJ1-2; 12 positions agree with TRBD1. V trimming: 6 bases; J trimming: 8 bases; junction bases outside the gene matches: 4. The CDR3 runs to 13 residues. Germline V gene lookup returns CDR1 MDHEN and CDR2 SYDVKM.

This clone has just a few counts. The rearrangement uses TRBV28 and TRBJ2-3; 8 bases are shared with TRBD2. Trimming removed 5 bases from V and 1 base from J; junction bases left unmatched: 5. The CDR3 runs to 15 residues. Germline V gene data show CDR1 as MDHEN and CDR2 as SYDVKM. This CDR3 reads CASSQTAGGTDTQYF. DNA of the CDR3: TGTGCCAGCAGTCAGACAGCGGGGGGCACAGATACGCAGTATTTT.

This chain links TRBV27 with TRBJ1-2; D is uncertain. Germline CDR1 is MNHEY and CDR2 is SMNVEV (reference sequence). V lost 3 bases and J lost 1, with 15 bases in between. The CDR3 totals 16 residues. The CDR3: CASSFSGRRCNYGYTF. CDR3 coding DNA: TGTGCCAGCAGTTTTTCGGGCAGGAGGTGTAACTATGGCTACACCTTC.

V and J are TRBV5-6 and TRBJ2-5, with 10 bases lining up with TRBD1. The CDR3 has 15 amino acids. Losses at the gene ends were 4 bases for V and 1 base for J; bases not matched to a gene: 4. The V gene's germline CDR1 is SGHDT and CDR2 YYEEEE. CDR3 bases: TGTGCCAGCAGCGTCGGGACAGGGGTCCAAGAGACCCAGTACTTC. It codes for CASSVGTGVQETQYF.

The V and J genes are TRBV6-1 and TRBJ2-7; TRBD2 agrees at 12 bases. Germline assignment: CDR1 MNHNS and CDR2 SASEGT. V trimming: 6 bases; J trimming: 0 bases; junction bases outside the gene matches: 0. The CDR3 loop spans 14 amino acids. This CDR3 reads CASRTSGSSYEQYF. CDR3 sequence (DNA): TGTGCCAGCAGGACTAGCGGGAGCTCCTACGAGCAGTACTTC.

In DNA, the CDR3 is TGCGCCAGCAGGACAGGTGACAGCTCCTACAATGAGCAGTTCTTC. Encoded protein: CASRTGDSSYNEQFF. The gene calls are TRBV10-1 and TRBJ2-1; the D gene is possibly TRBD1 (6 bases). V was trimmed by 6 bases and J by 0 bases, leaving 12 bases between them. This CDR3 comprises 15 residues. Looked up from germline, CDR1 is WNHNN and CDR2 is SYGVQD (reference sequence).

This chain uses TRBV6-1 with TRBJ1-1; D is undetermined. Germline V gives CDR1 MNHNS, CDR2 SASEGT. This CDR3 has 8 residues. The V end lost 7 bases, the J end lost 10 bases, and 4 bases lay between the germline ends. The CDR3 here is CASTSAFF. The CDR3 DNA is TGTGCCAGCACTTCAGCTTTCTTT.

The chain employs TRBV29-1 and TRBJ1-1, with a tentative D call TRBD1 (5 bases). Between the trimmed V and J ends, which lost 4 bases and 0 bases, there was a span of 9 bases. The CDR3 is made up of 13 amino acids. Per the germline V gene, CDR1 is SQVTM and CDR2 is ANQGSEA. CDR3: CSVARQLNTEAFF. In DNA form, the CDR3 reads TGCAGCGTTGCTCGACAGCTGAACACTGAAGCTTTCTTT.

CDR3 protein: CASSVVVGGGPYNEQFF. Written as DNA, the CDR3 is TGTGCCAGCAGCGTAGTAGTCGGCGGGGGGCCCTACAATGAGCAGTTCTTC. The V and J genes are TRBV9 and TRBJ2-1; 8 bases match TRBD2. The CDR3 extends over 17 amino acids. Germline V CDR1 and CDR2: SGDLS, YYNGEE. J was trimmed by 2 bases and V by 0 bases; bases with no gene match: 7.

The gene calls are TRBV19 and TRBJ1-6, with D possibly TRBD1 on 6 matching bases. V lost 6 bases, J lost 7 bases, and 13 bases lay in between. The CDR3 runs 14 residues. The germline CDR1 and CDR2 sequences are LNHDA and SQIVND (reference sequence). CDR3 protein: CASSKQGVNSPLHF. As DNA, the CDR3 is TGTGCCAGTAGCAAACAGGGTGTGAATTCACCCCTCCACTTT.

This clone was seen more than once but under ten times. V gene TRBV5-4 combines with J gene TRBJ2-1; D unclear. CDR1 and CDR2 from the germline V gene are SGHNT and YYREEE (reference sequence). The CDR3 is 12 amino acids. Trimming shortened V by 4 bases and J by 6 bases, and 8 bases separated the two germline ends. The CDR3 region is CASSTPGNEQFF. CDR3 nucleotide sequence: TGTGCCAGCAGCACGCCGGGCAATGAGCAGTTCTTC. The complete variable domain, with remaining parts taken from reference TRBV5-4 and TRBJ2-1, reads ETGVTQSPTHLIKTRGQQVTLRCSSQSGHNTVSWYQQALGQGPQFIFQYYREEENGRGNFPPRFSGLQFPNYSSELNVNALELDDSALYLCASSTPGNEQFFGPGTRLTVL.

The CDR3 protein is CASGNPTGLFEQYF. CDR3 sequence (DNA): TGTGCCAGCGGGAATCCCACGGGACTGTTCGAGCAGTACTTC. V gene TRBV2 combines with J gene TRBJ2-7; tentatively, D is TRBD2 (6 bases). The CDR3 loop spans 14 amino acids. From germline, CDR1 is SNHLY and CDR2 FYNNEI. V dropped 8 bases and J dropped 6 bases, with 20 bases sitting between them.

J is TRBJ1-5 and V is TRBV2; 10 positions match TRBD1. The CDR3 is 14 amino acids. Trimming cost V 8 bases and J 5 bases; bases outside gene matches: 6. Germline CDR1 reads SNHLY; CDR2 reads FYNNEI. CDR3 region: CASHDRGRDQPQHF. The CDR3 bases are TGTGCCAGCCACGACAGGGGGCGCGATCAGCCCCAGCATTTT.

The chain couples TRBV29-1 to TRBJ1-1; D call uncertain. The CDR3 length is 14 residues. V lost 2 bases and J lost 1, with 11 bases in between. The germline V gene has CDR1 SQVTM and CDR2 ANQGSEA. The CDR3 DNA is TGCAGCGTTGAAATCTCCGCCGGGAACACTGAAGCTTTCTTT. Protein product: CSVEISAGNTEAFF.

The CDR3 DNA is TGTGCCAGCAGTTACTCTGGGACTAGCACGGAGACCCAGTACTTC. Translating gives CASSYSGTSTETQYF. The chain joins TRBV6-5 to TRBJ2-5; TRBD2 matches 9 bases. CDR1 is MNHEY, CDR2 SVGAGI, per germline. This CDR3 contains 15 residues. V shed 0 bases and J 5 bases; nucleotides not matched to a gene: 4.

The chain employs TRBV5-6 and TRBJ1-1, with D unclear. The V and J ends lost 0 bases and 0 bases respectively, with 9 bases between them. CDR1 is SGHDT and CDR2 is YYEEEE in the germline V gene. The CDR3 has 15 residues. CDR3 sequence reads: CASSLVGSLNTEAFF. CDR3 DNA: TGTGCCAGCAGCTTGGTGGGCAGTTTGAACACTGAAGCTTTCTTT.

The genes are TRBV29-1 and TRBJ1-4; D possibly corresponds to TRBD1 (5 bases). The CDR3 covers 15 residues. V was trimmed by 6 bases and J by 0 bases, leaving 14 bases between them. Germline V gives CDR1 SQVTM, CDR2 ANQGSEA. CDR3 residues: CSVGPTGATNEKLFF. The CDR3 DNA follows: TGCAGCGTGGGGCCCACAGGCGCAACTAATGAAAAACTGTTTTTT.

This clone has a single count. The rearrangement links TRBV12-5 to TRBJ1-2; TRBD1 agrees at 7 bases. This CDR3 spans 17 amino acids. The V gene end was trimmed by 1 base and the J gene end by 2 bases; junction bases not matched to a gene: 10. Germline CDR1 reads LGHNT; CDR2 reads FRNRAP. CDR3 sequence: CASGLGTTGVDNYGYTF. The CDR3, as DNA: TGTGCTAGTGGTTTGGGAACCACAGGGGTAGACAACTATGGCTACACCTTC.